This TCR beta chain was profiled in a study of technical replicates of blood from a few donors. Measured with immunoSEQ multiplex PCR; TCRdb has only the in-frame clones, and not every one. This table has tens of thousands of clones, about 96% appearing once. J lost 8 bases, V lost 4 bases, and 4 bases had no gene match. CDR1 and CDR2 from the germline V gene are GTSNPN and SVGIG (reference sequence). CDR3 length: 13 residues. The V gene is TRBV30, the J gene TRBJ1-4; 10 nucleotides agree with TRBD1. The sequenced sample was T cells isolated from PBMCs. The receptor comes from a human donor in good health. In nucleotides, the CDR3 is TGTGCCTGGAACGGACAGGGGGGGGAAAAACTGTTTTTT. Its protein product is CAWNGQGGEKLFF.